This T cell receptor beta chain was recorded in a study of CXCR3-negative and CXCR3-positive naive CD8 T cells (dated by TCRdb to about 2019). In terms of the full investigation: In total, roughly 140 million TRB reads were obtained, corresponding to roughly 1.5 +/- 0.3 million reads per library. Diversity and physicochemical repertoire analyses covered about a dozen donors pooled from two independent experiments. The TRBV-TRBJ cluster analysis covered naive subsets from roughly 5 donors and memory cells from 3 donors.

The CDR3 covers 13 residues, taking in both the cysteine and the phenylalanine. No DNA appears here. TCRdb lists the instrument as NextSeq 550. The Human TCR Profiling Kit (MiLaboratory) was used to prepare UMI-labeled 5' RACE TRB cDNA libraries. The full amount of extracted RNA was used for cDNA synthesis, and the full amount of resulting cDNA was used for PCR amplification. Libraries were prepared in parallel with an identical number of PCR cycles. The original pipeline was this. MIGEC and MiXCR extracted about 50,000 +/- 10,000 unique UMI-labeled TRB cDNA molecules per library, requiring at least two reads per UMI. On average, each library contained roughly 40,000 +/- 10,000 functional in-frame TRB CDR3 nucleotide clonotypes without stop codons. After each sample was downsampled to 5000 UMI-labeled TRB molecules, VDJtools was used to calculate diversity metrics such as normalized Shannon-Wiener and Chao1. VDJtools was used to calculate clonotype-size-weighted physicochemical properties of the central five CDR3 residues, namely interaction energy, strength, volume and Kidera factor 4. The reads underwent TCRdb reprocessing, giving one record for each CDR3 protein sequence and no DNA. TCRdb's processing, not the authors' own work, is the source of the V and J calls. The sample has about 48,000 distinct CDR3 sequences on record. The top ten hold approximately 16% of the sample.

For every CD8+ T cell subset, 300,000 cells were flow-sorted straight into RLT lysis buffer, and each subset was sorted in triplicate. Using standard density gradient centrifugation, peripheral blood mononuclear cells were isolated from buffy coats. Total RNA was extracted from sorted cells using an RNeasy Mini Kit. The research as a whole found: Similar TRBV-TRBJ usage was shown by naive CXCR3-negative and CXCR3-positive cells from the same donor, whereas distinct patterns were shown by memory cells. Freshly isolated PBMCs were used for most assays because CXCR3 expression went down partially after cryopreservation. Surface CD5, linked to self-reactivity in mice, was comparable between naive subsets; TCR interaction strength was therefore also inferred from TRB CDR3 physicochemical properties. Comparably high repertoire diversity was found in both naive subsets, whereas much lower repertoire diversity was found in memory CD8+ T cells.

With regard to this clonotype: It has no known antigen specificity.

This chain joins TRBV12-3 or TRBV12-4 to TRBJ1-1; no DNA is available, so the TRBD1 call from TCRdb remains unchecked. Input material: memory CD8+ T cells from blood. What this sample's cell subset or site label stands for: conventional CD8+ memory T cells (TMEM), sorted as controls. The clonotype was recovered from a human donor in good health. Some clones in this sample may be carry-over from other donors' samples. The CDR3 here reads CASSFGGWTEAFF.